This paragraph reports one T cell receptor beta chain. Its matching antigen is unknown. This sample was taken from a study of T-cell reconstitution after alpha-beta-depleted transplantation in children. Study observations and caveats: It was newly produced T cells that mostly accounted for T-cell counts and diversity one year after transplant. After transplant, at about two months, alpha-beta T cells were reportedly derived from several hundred expanded graft clones.

The CDR3 runs to 15 residues. V was clipped by 5 bases and J by 4 bases; unmatched bases: 5. For TCRbeta, the library was prepared with unique molecular identifiers. MiXCR, applied by TCRdb to the PCR reads, yields one record per CDR3 protein. The sample contains about 140,000 distinct CDR3 sequences, roughly 8.8% of which appear only once. This material consisted of PBMCs, mostly from graft donor cells, taken 180 days after TCRalphabeta/CD19-depleted stem cell transplant. This chain links TRBV12-3 or TRBV12-4 with TRBJ2-1; 10 bases line up with TRBD1. This TCR was recovered from a female patient aged 2-10 years who had a stem cell transplant for congenital amegakaryocytic thrombocytopenia, so the T cells may come from the graft donor. The CDR3 coding sequence is TGTGCCAGCAGTCTAGGACAGGGGGAGTACAATGAGCAGTTCTTC. Translation gives CASSLGQGEYNEQFF.